The clone carrying this TCR beta chain was found a few times. The sample comes from a study of CD8 T cells in ankylosing spondylitis. TCRdb re-called the 5' RACE reads with MiXCR, one entry per CDR3 protein. The table shows 300,000 to 350,000 distinct CDR3 sequences, with about 15% occurring only once. This CDR3 comprises 16 residues. V shed 4 bases and J 7 bases; nucleotides not matched to a gene: 10. Germline V gene data show CDR1 as SGHRS and CDR2 as YFSETQ. The sample comprised blood, either unsorted or a sorted T cell fraction (not recorded which). The chain joins TRBV5-1 to TRBJ2-1; TRBD2 agrees at 11 bases. The source of this sequence is a male donor with ankylosing spondylitis or in good health (not recorded which). DNA for the CDR3: TGCGCCAGCAGCCCCTCCCTAGCGGGGGGTGAAAATGAGCAGTTCTTC. This encodes CASSPSLAGGENEQFF.